This T cell receptor (beta chain) is from a study of CD8+CD57+ T cells in acquired aplastic anemia. In the study overall: Healthy donors averaged about 10 million reads for CD4+ cells. General study findings and limits: Statistical testing detected no significant gap in CD8+ Simpson's diversity between patients and controls. Overlap between patients and controls comprised 25 to 30 CD8+ CDR3 sequences.

Regarding this clonotype: Antigen: not known.

The TCR beta profiling, which covered VDJ combination and CDR3 sequence, was carried out using genomic DNA as the template. TCRdb passed the reads through MiXCR, listing each CDR3 protein once. The sample yields roughly 130,000 distinct CDR3 sequences, more than 40% seen once. This sequence was found in a human donor in good health, serving as a control. Sequenced: sorted CD4+, CD8+, or CD8+CD57+ T cells (not recorded which) from PBMCs.

The CDR3 nucleotides are TGTGCCACGGGGGCGGTCGAAGATACGCAGTATTTT. Translated: CATGAVEDTQYF. The chain carries TRBV10-3 and TRBJ2-3, with D perhaps matching TRBD1 or TRBD2 (6 bases each). This CDR3 has 12 amino acids. V was clipped by 10 bases and J by 5 bases, with 13 bases between them. CDR1 is ENHRY and CDR2 is SYGVKD in the germline V gene.